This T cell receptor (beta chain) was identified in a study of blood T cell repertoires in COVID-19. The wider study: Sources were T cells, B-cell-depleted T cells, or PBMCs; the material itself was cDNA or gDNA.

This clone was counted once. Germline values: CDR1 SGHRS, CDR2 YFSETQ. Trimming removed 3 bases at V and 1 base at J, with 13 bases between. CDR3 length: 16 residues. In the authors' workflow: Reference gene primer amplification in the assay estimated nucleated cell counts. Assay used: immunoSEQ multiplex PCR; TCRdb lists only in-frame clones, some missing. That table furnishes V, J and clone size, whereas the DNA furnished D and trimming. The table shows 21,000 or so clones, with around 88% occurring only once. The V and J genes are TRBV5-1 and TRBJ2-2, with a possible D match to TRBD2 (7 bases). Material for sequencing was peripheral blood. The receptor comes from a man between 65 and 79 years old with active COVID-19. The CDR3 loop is CASSSTGGKNTGELFF. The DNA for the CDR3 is TGCGCCAGCAGCTCGACGGGGGGCAAGAACACCGGGGAGCTGTTTTTT.